These 15 T cell receptor beta chains were sequenced from one sample in a study of siplizumab effects on memory and regulatory T cells. This table comes from immunoSEQ multiplex PCR, and its TCRdb copy is limited to in-frame clones, with some not included. The sample contains under 110,000 clones, 80% to 95% of which appear only once. Sequencing was performed on non-Treg CD4+ T cells sorted from blood. All receptors derive from a human donor in good health.

This clone was seen a single time. The genes are TRBV15 and TRBJ1-4; TRBD1 agrees at 7 bases. The CDR3 has 14 residues. Looked up from germline, CDR1 is LNHNV and CDR2 is YYDKDF (reference sequence). V shed 1 base and J 5 bases; nucleotides not matched to a gene: 1. The CDR3 region has the DNA TGTGCCACCAGCAGAGTAGGGGGCAATGAAAAACTGTTTTTT. The encoded protein is CATSRVGGNEKLFF.

The V and J genes are TRBV5-1 and TRBJ2-7; 11 bases fit TRBD2. This CDR3 comprises 14 residues. The V segment lost 0 bases and the J segment 8 bases; nucleotides outside the gene matches: 4. The V gene's germline CDR1 is SGHRS and CDR2 YFSETQ. Here the CDR3 DNA reads TGCGCCAGCAGCTTGGAACTAGCGGGGGCTAAGCAGTACTTC. This encodes CASSLELAGAKQYF.

This sequence joins TRBV6-5 and TRBJ2-1; 7 bases align to TRBD2. The CDR3 is made up of 14 amino acids. Germline V gene data show CDR1 as MNHEY and CDR2 as SVGAGI. J lost 3 bases, V lost 6 bases, and 5 bases had no gene match. CDR3 loop: CASRDRDYYNEQFF. As DNA, the CDR3 is TGTGCCAGCAGGGACCGGGACTACTACAATGAGCAGTTCTTC.

A single count supports this clone. The V gene is TRBV7-8, the J gene TRBJ1-4; TRBD1 matches at 8 bases. Per the germline V gene, CDR1 is SGHVS and CDR2 is FQNEAQ. V was clipped by 5 bases and J by 8 bases; unmatched bases: 10. This CDR3 region has 15 residues. CDR3 amino acids: CASSRNVRGHEKLFF. The CDR3 DNA reads as TGTGCCAGCAGCCGAAACGTCAGGGGGCACGAAAAACTGTTTTTT.

The CDR3 DNA sequence: TGTGCCAGTAGTGCCCGGTCCGAACCAGGTCAGCCCCAGCATTTT. Translating gives CASSARSEPGQPQHF. This rearrangement joins TRBV19 to TRBJ1-5; no definite D call. Trimming pared 5 bases from V and 6 bases from J, leaving 17 bases between. Looked up from germline, CDR1 is LNHDA and CDR2 is SQIVND (reference sequence). The CDR3 covers 15 residues.

There are a few counts of this clone. This chain connects TRBV27 to TRBJ2-3, with 9 positions matching TRBD1. Germline CDR1 is MNHEY and CDR2 is SMNVEV (reference sequence). V lost 8 bases to trimming and J lost 7 bases; unmatched junction nucleotides: 13. This CDR3 comprises 15 residues. The CDR3 region is CASQLQGAGLNTQYF. CDR3 DNA: TGTGCCAGCCAATTACAGGGGGCTGGTCTGAATACGCAGTATTTT.

Here the CDR3 DNA reads TGTGCCTGGAGTGGAAGGGATGAAGCTTTCTTT. Translation gives CAWSGRDEAFF. J is TRBJ1-1 and V is TRBV30, with D hard to call. The CDR3 has 11 residues. Trimming cost V 1 base and J 7 bases, with 7 bases left between them. The germline CDR1 and CDR2 sequences are GTSNPN and SVGIG (reference sequence).

This clone was seen only once. The chain's CDR3 is CASSEATRTGTYEQYF. Written as DNA, the CDR3 is TGTGCCAGCAGTGAAGCTACGAGGACGGGAACCTACGAGCAGTACTTC. The genes are TRBV6-1 and TRBJ2-7; TRBD2 is a possible D gene (5 bases). The CDR3 totals 16 residues. V lost 0 bases to trimming and J lost 2 bases, with 14 bases between them. The germline V gene has CDR1 MNHNS and CDR2 SASEGT.

This clone has a handful of counts. V usage is TRBV7-9 and J usage is TRBJ2-7, with D possibly matching TRBD1 (7 bases). This CDR3 is 14 amino acids long. Germline V gene lookup returns CDR1 SEHNR and CDR2 FQNEAQ (reference sequence). The V and J ends lost 6 bases and 3 bases respectively, with 15 bases between them. CDR3 loop: CASSRQGGNYEQYF. In DNA form, the CDR3 reads TGTGCCAGCAGTAGACAGGGCGGGAACTACGAGCAGTACTTC.

The chain employs TRBV11-2 and TRBJ2-3, with D uncertain. Germline lookup yields CDR1 SGHAT and CDR2 FQNNGV. Trimming removed 5 bases at V and 5 bases at J, with 14 bases between. The CDR3 has 14 amino acids. This chain's CDR3 is CASSQRTLGDTQYF. The DNA for the CDR3 is TGTGCCAGCAGCCAAAGGACCCTGGGAGATACGCAGTATTTT.

CDR3 amino acids: CASSLAEFAGANVLTF. As DNA, the CDR3 is TGCGCCAGCAGCTTGGCAGAATTCGCTGGGGCCAACGTCCTGACTTTC. The chain employs TRBV5-1 and TRBJ2-6; no firm D call. Per the germline V gene, CDR1 is SGHRS and CDR2 is YFSETQ. The V end lost 0 bases, the J end lost 2 bases, and 9 bases lay between the germline ends. CDR3 length: 16 amino acids.

The chain recombines TRBV27 with TRBJ2-3, with 7 nucleotides matching TRBD1. Germline V gives CDR1 MNHEY, CDR2 SMNVEV (reference sequence). Unmatched junction bases numbered 4, after V lost 4 bases and J lost 6 bases. This CDR3 is built from 13 residues. The CDR3: CASSSGGWDTQYF. DNA of the CDR3: TGTGCCAGCAGTTCAGGGGGTTGGGATACGCAGTATTTT.

The chain links TRBV30 to TRBJ1-2; D perhaps matches TRBD1 (5 bases). This CDR3 has 11 residues. Germline V lookup: CDR1 GTSNPN, CDR2 SVGIG (reference sequence). The germline V and J ends were trimmed by 5 bases and 4 bases, with 8 bases remaining between them. The CDR3, as DNA: TGTGCCTGGCAGGGAACCTATGGCTACACCTTC. Protein product: CAWQGTYGYTF.

V gene TRBV11-2 combines with J gene TRBJ1-1; no firm D call. Germline V gene lookup returns CDR1 SGHAT and CDR2 FQNNGV. This CDR3 comprises 15 residues. V was cut by 7 bases and J by 0 bases, with 15 bases left in between. The CDR3 loop reads CASMERTGMNTEAFF. CDR3 in DNA: TGTGCCAGCATGGAGAGGACGGGGATGAACACTGAAGCTTTCTTT.

The chain couples TRBV4-1 to TRBJ1-5, with D maybe TRBD1 (5 bases). V lost 1 base, J lost 3 bases, and 13 bases lay in between. Germline V CDR1 and CDR2: MGHRA, YSYEKL. The CDR3 has 16 amino acids. In DNA form, the CDR3 reads TGCGCCAGCAGCCAAGGTTGGGGCTTTGACAATCAGCCCCAGCATTTT. This encodes CASSQGWGFDNQPQHF.